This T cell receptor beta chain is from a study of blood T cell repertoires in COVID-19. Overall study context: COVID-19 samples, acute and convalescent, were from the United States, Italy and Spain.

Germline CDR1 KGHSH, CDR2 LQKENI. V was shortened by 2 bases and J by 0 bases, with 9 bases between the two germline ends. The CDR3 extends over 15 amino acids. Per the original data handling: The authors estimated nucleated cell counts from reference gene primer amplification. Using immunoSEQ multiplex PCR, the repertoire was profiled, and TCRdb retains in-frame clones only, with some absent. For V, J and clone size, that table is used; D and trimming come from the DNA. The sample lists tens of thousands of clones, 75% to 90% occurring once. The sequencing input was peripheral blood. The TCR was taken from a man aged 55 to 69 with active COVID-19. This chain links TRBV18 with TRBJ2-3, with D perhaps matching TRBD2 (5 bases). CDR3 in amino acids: CASSPFRGSTDTQYF. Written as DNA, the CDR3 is TGTGCCAGCTCACCATTCCGGGGTAGCACAGATACGCAGTATTTT.